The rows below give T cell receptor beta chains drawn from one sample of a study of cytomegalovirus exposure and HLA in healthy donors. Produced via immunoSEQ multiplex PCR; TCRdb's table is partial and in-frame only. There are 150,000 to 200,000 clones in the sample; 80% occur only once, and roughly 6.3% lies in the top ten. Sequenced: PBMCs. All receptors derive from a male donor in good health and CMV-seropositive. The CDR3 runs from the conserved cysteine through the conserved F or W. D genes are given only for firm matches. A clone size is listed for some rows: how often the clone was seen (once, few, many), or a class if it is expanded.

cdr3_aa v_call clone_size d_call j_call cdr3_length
CASSPPPGGNEKLFF TRBV16 . TRBD1 TRBJ1-4 15
CASRERRGQETQYF TRBV6-5 . . TRBJ2-5 14
CSVEVLAGGEPYNEQFF TRBV29-1 few TRBD2 TRBJ2-1 17
CASSSLRGAGNTIYF TRBV28 . . TRBJ1-3 15
CASSQDLGAGSYEQYF TRBV14 . . TRBJ2-7 16
CASSFVASYEQYF TRBV5-1 . . TRBJ2-7 13
CASSQRRTSGFSSYNEQFF TRBV14 once TRBD2 TRBJ2-1 19
CASSLVAGGPYEQYF TRBV11-3 . . TRBJ2-7 15
CASSLLAGTEAFF TRBV7-9 . . TRBJ1-1 13
CASSKGLAGGNEQFF TRBV11-3 . TRBD2 TRBJ2-1 15
CASSYSGRASTDTQYF TRBV27 . . TRBJ2-3 16
CASRPGRSTNEKLFF TRBV6-1 . . TRBJ1-4 15
CASSYSEGGRAFF TRBV6-6 . . TRBJ1-1 13
CASSLGRGQGFGNQPQHF TRBV13 . TRBD1 TRBJ1-5 18
CASSLEMGPGYEQYF TRBV7-7 . . TRBJ2-7 15
CASSASGEGTEAFF TRBV5-1 . . TRBJ1-1 14
CASSSAGVGEQFF TRBV7-3 . TRBD2 TRBJ2-1 13
CASSLGGTATYEQYF TRBV5-1 . TRBD1 TRBJ2-7 15
CASRGTSGQGEQFF TRBV5-1 . TRBD2 TRBJ2-1 14
CASSLAQSSGNTIYF TRBV28 . . TRBJ1-3 15
CAISGGRGQGGNEQFF TRBV10-3 . . TRBJ2-1 16
CASTRAGDTQYF TRBV19 . . TRBJ2-3 12
CASSPSSGSSYNEQFF TRBV7-9 . . TRBJ2-1 16
CASSLSGHEQFF TRBV7-3 . . TRBJ2-1 12
CASSLRPGESYEQYF TRBV7-2 . . TRBJ2-7 15
CASRYVLTDEQFF TRBV11-3 few . TRBJ2-1 13